This T cell receptor (beta chain) derives from a study of OX40 agonist ivuxolimab in advanced cancers. From germline, CDR1 is MDHEN and CDR2 SYDVKM. Losses at the gene ends were 5 bases for V and 0 bases for J; bases not matched to a gene: 6. The CDR3 has 16 amino acids. Some clones are missing from TCRdb's copy, which holds only in-frame ones; the method was immunoSEQ multiplex PCR. Among 60,000 to 70,000 clones listed, about 85% were seen once. The source material was CD4+ or CD8+ T cells sorted from blood, sampled in a trial of the OX40 agonist ivuxolimab. V usage is TRBV28 and J usage is TRBJ1-3; 8 bases fit TRBD1. The clonotype originates from an adult with an advanced solid tumor such as melanoma, head and neck, liver or kidney cancer. In DNA, the CDR3 is TGTGCCAGCAGTGGGACCGGGACAGGCTCTGGAAACACCATATATTTT. Its protein is CASSGTGTGSGNTIYF.